The 23 T cell receptor beta chains in this list originate from one sample, sequenced in a study of cytomegalovirus exposure and HLA in healthy donors. The PCR ran on 60 Vbeta and 13 Jbeta primers. The method was immunoSEQ multiplex PCR; TCRdb's version includes in-frame clones alone and lacks a portion of them. The sample gives tens of thousands of clones, roughly 75% of which show up once; 2.2% is in the top ten. Sequencing input: PBMCs. All receptors come from a man aged 40-55 years in good health and CMV-seronegative.

The chain joins TRBV28 to TRBJ2-7, with 8 bases that match TRBD2. V lost 6 bases, J lost 0 bases, and 13 bases stayed unmatched. This CDR3 is built from 17 residues. Germline V gene lookup returns CDR1 MDHEN and CDR2 SYDVKM. This CDR3 reads CASRVSGGGKGSYEQYF. CDR3 nucleotides: TGTGCCAGCAGAGTTTCCGGGGGGGGAAAAGGCTCCTACGAGCAGTACTTC.

The CDR3 DNA follows: TGTGCCAGCAGCTTGGGACTAAACACTGAAGCTTTCTTT. It is translated as CASSLGLNTEAFF. The chain combines TRBV5-6 with TRBJ1-1; D is undetermined. The ends were cut back, 0 bases at V and 2 bases at J, with 5 bases in the middle. The V gene's germline CDR1 is SGHDT and CDR2 YYEEEE. The CDR3 consists of 13 residues.

The rearrangement uses TRBV6-6 and TRBJ2-7, with D possibly matching TRBD2 (6 bases). Germline V gene lookup returns CDR1 MNHNY and CDR2 SVGAGI (reference sequence). The germline V and J ends were trimmed by 6 bases and 0 bases, with 15 bases remaining between them. The CDR3 extends over 15 amino acids. CDR3 sequence: CASRESDGSSYEQYF. Written as DNA, the CDR3 is TGTGCCAGCAGGGAGAGCGACGGGAGCTCCTACGAGCAGTACTTC.

This clone was observed a handful of times. J is TRBJ2-7 and V is TRBV6-5; the D is unclear. V was cut by 5 bases and J by 6 bases, with 11 bases left in between. The germline CDR1 and CDR2 sequences are MNHEY and SVGAGI. The CDR3 is made up of 12 amino acids. CDR3 in DNA: TGTGCCAGCAGTAAACCCTATGCCGAGCAGTACTTC. It specifies CASSKPYAEQYF.

This chain links TRBV18 with TRBJ2-7; perhaps TRBD1 as D (6 bases). The germline V and J ends were trimmed by 4 bases and 2 bases, with 12 bases remaining between them. CDR1 and CDR2 (germline): KGHSH, LQKENI. The CDR3 loop spans 14 amino acids. CDR3 sequence: CASSLDRQAYEQYF. The CDR3 DNA reads as TGTGCCAGCTCACTCGACAGGCAAGCCTACGAGCAGTACTTC.

This clone was seen once. A junction end diverges from the germline sequence, so it may reflect a read error. The rearrangement joins TRBV7-9 to TRBJ2-7, with D unresolved. The CDR3 has 11 residues. The germline V gene encodes CDR1 SEHNR and CDR2 FQNEAQ (reference sequence). The CDR3 sequence is CSSSLPYEQYF. The CDR3 DNA reads TGTTCCAGCAGCCTACCCTACGAGCAGTACTTC.

This clone showed up just a few times. This chain connects TRBV5-1 to TRBJ1-1, with 7 positions matching TRBD1. Trimming removed 3 bases from V and 1 base from J; junction bases left unmatched: 3. There are 14 residues in the CDR3. Germline V gene sequence: CDR1 SGHRS, CDR2 YFSETQ. CDR3 sequence reads: CASSSGQENTEAFF. DNA of the CDR3: TGCGCCAGCAGCTCCGGACAGGAGAACACTGAAGCTTTCTTT.

CDR3 in DNA: TGTGCCAGCAGCTTGGAGGCCGTTGGCAGGGGCAGCTATGGCTACACCTTC. This encodes CASSLEAVGRGSYGYTF. This rearrangement joins TRBV5-8 to TRBJ1-2; possible D gene TRBD1, 6 bases. Germline-derived CDR1 and CDR2 are SGHTS and YDEGEE. V lost 0 bases and J lost 4, with 19 bases in between. The CDR3 runs 17 residues.

The chain uses TRBV27 and TRBJ1-1; D gene uncertain. The CDR3 runs 14 residues. Germline CDR1 MNHEY, CDR2 SMNVEV (reference sequence). V lost 5 bases to trimming and J lost 1 base, with 11 bases between them. CDR3 sequence reads: CASSHRRTNTEAFF. For the CDR3, the DNA is TGTGCCAGCAGTCATCGGAGGACGAACACTGAAGCTTTCTTT.

The chain couples TRBV4-1 to TRBJ1-1; perhaps TRBD1 as D (5 bases). The CDR3 is 15 amino acids. V dropped 4 bases and J dropped 4 bases, with 16 bases sitting between them. Germline assignment: CDR1 MGHRA and CDR2 YSYEKL. CDR3: CASSRGGWGGTEAFF. The CDR3 DNA is TGCGCCAGCAGCCGGGGCGGCTGGGGGGGCACTGAAGCTTTCTTT.

CDR3 in amino acids: CASSLGDRGTNQPQHF. As DNA, the CDR3 is TGTGCCAGCAGCTTAGGGGACAGGGGGACGAATCAGCCCCAGCATTTT. This rearrangement joins TRBV7-9 to TRBJ1-5; TRBD1 aligns across 11 bases. V lost 1 base and J lost 4; bases outside the gene matches: 3. The CDR3 loop spans 16 amino acids. CDR1 and CDR2 from the germline V gene are SEHNR and FQNEAQ (reference sequence).

The chain employs TRBV6-5 and TRBJ1-6; D gene unclear. Per the germline V gene, CDR1 is MNHEY and CDR2 is SVGAGI. CDR3 length: 13 amino acids. Trimming stripped 7 bases from V and 10 bases from J, with 14 bases between. CDR3 nucleotide sequence: TGTGCCAGCATCGGCGGCCTCGGATCACCCCTCCACTTT. Translated: CASIGGLGSPLHF.

This rearrangement joins TRBV5-1 to TRBJ1-4; a possible D gene is TRBD1 (5 bases). V lost 2 bases to trimming and J lost 6 bases, with 14 bases between them. In germline, CDR1 is SGHRS, CDR2 YFSETQ. This CDR3 is 15 amino acids long. This chain's CDR3 is CASSFGAGKDEKLFF. The CDR3, as DNA: TGCGCCAGCAGCTTCGGAGCAGGGAAAGATGAAAAACTGTTTTTT. Based on the CDR3 plus reference TRBV5-1 and TRBJ1-4, the full variable domain is KAGVTQTPRYLIKTRGQQVTLSCSPISGHRSVSWYQQTPGQGLQFLFEYFSETQRNKGNFPGRFSGRQFSNSRSEMNVSTLELGDSALYLCASSFGAGKDEKLFFGSGTQLSVL.

In its sample, this clone was seen once. V usage is TRBV5-1 and J usage is TRBJ2-7; D unclear. The CDR3 length is 16 residues. Looked up from germline, CDR1 is SGHRS and CDR2 is YFSETQ. V lost 4 bases and J lost 3, with 20 bases in between. The CDR3 DNA sequence: TGCGCCAGCAGCCTATTCGTGGTGGCGGCAGACTACGAGCAGTACTTC. Translating gives CASSLFVVAADYEQYF.

The chain recombines TRBV7-2 with TRBJ2-1; the match to TRBD2 covers 16 bases. CDR1 SGHTA and CDR2 FQGNSA come from the germline V gene. The trim removed 3 bases at V and 0 bases at J, leaving 5 bases unmatched. This CDR3 spans 19 amino acids. CDR3 DNA: TGTGCCAGCAGCTTTCTGGGACTAGCGGGGGGGAGCTCCTACAATGAGCAGTTCTTC. It specifies CASSFLGLAGGSSYNEQFF.

V gene TRBV6-5 combines with J gene TRBJ2-2; 7 bases agree with TRBD1. Germline CDR1 MNHEY, CDR2 SVGAGI. J was trimmed by 4 bases and V by 0 bases; bases with no gene match: 2. The CDR3 length is 15 residues. The CDR3 nucleotides read TGTGCCAGCAGTTACTCGGGACAGCGCACCGGGGAGCTGTTTTTT. This encodes CASSYSGQRTGELFF.

The chain carries TRBV19 and TRBJ2-5, with 11 bases lining up with TRBD1. V dropped 5 bases and J dropped 11; count of bases not matched to a gene: 10. The germline V gene has CDR1 LNHDA and CDR2 SQIVND (reference sequence). CDR3 length equals 14 residues. CDR3 DNA: TGTGCCAGTAGTGGGACAGGGGGTCTGGGGGAGCAGTACTTC. Its protein product is CASSGTGGLGEQYF.

V and J are TRBV7-9 and TRBJ1-6, with TRBD1 as a possible D gene (6 bases). CDR1 and CDR2 from the germline V gene are SEHNR and FQNEAQ (reference sequence). The CDR3 runs to 19 residues. V was clipped by 1 base and J by 0 bases, with 16 bases between them. CDR3 loop: CASSLVFGQSSSYNSPLHF. The CDR3 nucleotides read TGTGCCAGCAGCTTAGTTTTTGGACAGTCGAGCTCCTATAATTCACCCCTCCACTTT.

About this clone: The same CDR3 arises from other DNA sequences in this sample as well. The V gene is TRBV28, the J gene TRBJ1-6; 11 bases agree with TRBD1. Germline CDR1 and CDR2: MDHEN and SYDVKM. This CDR3 spans 14 amino acids. Trimming at V came to 4 bases and at J to 8 bases, leaving 1 base not matched to a gene. The CDR3: CASSSGQGDSPLHF. The CDR3 coding sequence is TGTGCCAGCAGTTCGGGACAGGGGGATTCACCCCTCCACTTT.

The chain combines TRBV7-8 with TRBJ1-5; D gene uncertain. The CDR3 is 15 amino acids. The V gene's germline CDR1 is SGHVS and CDR2 FQNEAQ. V shed 7 bases and J shed 0 bases, with 13 bases lying between them. CDR3: CASTLSRDSNQPQHF. The CDR3, as DNA: TGTGCCAGCACCCTAAGTCGGGATAGCAATCAGCCCCAGCATTTT.

The chain carries TRBV29-1 and TRBJ2-7, with D uncertain. Germline lookup yields CDR1 SQVTM and CDR2 ANQGSEA. The V end was cut by 4 bases, the J end by 4 bases, with 5 bases between. There are 10 residues in the CDR3. CDR3 loop: CSVGVYEQYF. DNA of the CDR3: TGCAGCGTTGGAGTGTACGAGCAGTACTTC.

This chain connects TRBV19 to TRBJ1-2, with a possible D match to TRBD1 (5 bases). The ends were cut back, 5 bases at V and 6 bases at J, with 16 bases in the middle. The CDR3 spans 14 residues. The germline V gene encodes CDR1 LNHDA and CDR2 SQIVND (reference sequence). The CDR3 spells CASSLGGGSDGYTF. CDR3 DNA sequence: TGTGCCAGTAGTTTAGGCGGGGGGTCGGATGGCTACACCTTC. The full variable domain, completed using reference TRBV19 and TRBJ1-2, is DGGITQSPKYLFRKEGQNVTLSCEQNLNHDAMYWYRQDPGQGLRLIYYSQIVNDFQKGDIAEGYSVSREKKESFPLTVTSAQKNPTAFYLCASSLGGGSDGYTFGSGTRLTVV.

This clone was seen only a few times. This rearrangement joins TRBV7-9 to TRBJ1-4; TRBD1 matches 8 bases. The CDR3 loop spans 13 amino acids. J gave up 8 bases and V 5 bases, and 4 bases lay outside the gene matches. CDR1 and CDR2 (germline): SEHNR, FQNEAQ (reference sequence). The CDR3 DNA sequence: TGTGCCAGCAGCACTCGACAGGGGGAAAAACTGTTTTTT. Its protein product is CASSTRQGEKLFF. Drawing the rest from reference TRBV7-9 and TRBJ1-4, the complete variable domain is DTGVSQNPRHKITKRGQNVTFRCDPISEHNRLYWYRQTLGQGPEFLTYFQNEAQLEKSRLLSDRFSAERPKGSFSTLEIQRTEQGDSAMYLCASSTRQGEKLFFGSGTQLSVL.